Described below is a single T cell receptor (beta chain) sequence and its context. What it recognizes is unknown. Indicated time point: pre-sensitization, week 0. Documented treatment: therapeutic diphenylcyclopropenone sensitization with weekly scalp DPC. This sample was taken from a study of human T cells and chemical hapten exposure. Study-wide background: Scalp application of diphenylcyclopropenone was performed weekly in patients across the entire approximately 23-week study.

Study findings and constraints: Versus controls, significantly more large CDR3 similarity clusters arose from expanded TCRs. PT1 expanded TCR counts and patch test score were linked, and their correlation was positive.

Individual cDNA molecules had unique molecular identifiers attached to them by the library. TCRdb processed the RACE reads anew with MiXCR; each CDR3 protein has one entry. The sample has around 57,000 distinct CDR3 sequences; 11% are singletons. This clonotype originated in a woman aged 40-49 years with alopecia areata. Some clones in this sample may be carry-over from other donors' samples. Sequences were derived from whole blood, sampled in connection with sensitization to the hapten diphenylcyclopropenone (DPC).

The CDR3 sequence: CASSLTSGGANEQFF. CDR3 in DNA: TGTGCCAGCAGCCTGACTAGCGGGGGGGCCAATGAGCAGTTCTTC. This chain links TRBV7-3 with TRBJ2-1; the match to TRBD2 covers 14 bases. V lost 5 bases to trimming and J lost 6 bases; unmatched junction nucleotides: 3. The CDR3 loop spans 15 amino acids. Germline CDR1 SGHTA, CDR2 FQGTGA. Looking up the rest from reference TRBV7-3 and TRBJ2-1 gives the full variable domain: GAGVSQTPSNKVTEKGKYVELRCDPISGHTALYWYRQSLGQGPEFLIYFQGTGAADDSGLPNDRFFAVRPEGSVSTLKIQRTERGDSAVYLCASSLTSGGANEQFFGPGTRLTVL.